This TCR beta chain appears in the sequencing data of a study of shared clonotypes between healthy human individuals. Germline-derived CDR1 and CDR2 are MDHEN and SYDVKM. The germline V and J ends were trimmed by 3 bases and 4 bases, with 9 bases remaining between them. This CDR3 has 13 residues. Comments on this clone: Its antigen is currently unknown.

Notes on the study in general: Naive CD4 clonotype sharing across four donors was around 5%.

Several immunoSEQ plates held equal portions of the genomic DNA taken from each subset. TCRdb's table, derived via immunoSEQ multiplex PCR, lists solely in-frame clones and lacks some. The repertoire includes roughly 1,000,000 clones, roughly 74% of them detected once, and 0.6% to 0.7% sits in the top ten. Material: memory CD4+ T cells from PBMCs. Indicated subset: CD45RA-negative fraction. The chain couples TRBV28 to TRBJ1-2, with D tentatively TRBD1 (5 bases). This TCR came from a man between 18 and 29 years old in good health. Some clones in this sample may be carry-over from other donors' samples. CDR3 protein: CASSFWGRYGYTF. For the CDR3, the DNA is TGTGCCAGCAGTTTTTGGGGACGCTATGGCTACACCTTC.